Shown below are 16 T cell receptor beta chains from a single sample sequenced in a study of blood T cell repertoires in COVID-19. Assay used: immunoSEQ multiplex PCR; TCRdb lists only in-frame clones, some missing. Among about 160,000 clones listed, about 92% were seen once. Sequencing input: peripheral blood. Every receptor here comes from a man aged 25-45 years with COVID-19, enrolled during active disease.

V gene TRBV3-1 (or the pseudogene TRBV3-2) combines with J gene TRBJ2-7; 11 bases are shared with TRBD2. With V trimmed by 4 bases and J by 4 bases, 3 bases remained unmatched. This CDR3 comprises 14 residues. The germline V gene encodes CDR1 LGHDT and CDR2 YNNKEL (reference sequence). The CDR3 is CASSLGTSGYEQYF. Written as DNA, the CDR3 is TGTGCCAGCAGCCTGGGGACTAGCGGTTACGAGCAGTACTTC.

Only a few counts were recorded for this clone. The V gene is TRBV30, the J gene TRBJ1-1; 7 nucleotides agree with TRBD1. The germline CDR1 and CDR2 sequences are GTSNPN and SVGIG (reference sequence). The CDR3 is made up of 13 amino acids. The V segment lost 5 bases and the J segment 1 base; nucleotides outside the gene matches: 4. The DNA for the CDR3 is TGTGCCTGGCAAGGACAGGAGAACACTGAAGCTTTCTTT. The encoded protein is CAWQGQENTEAFF.

The chain links TRBV19 to TRBJ1-2; TRBD1 agrees at 8 bases. The CDR3 consists of 15 residues. Germline-derived CDR1 and CDR2 are LNHDA and SQIVND (reference sequence). J gave up 3 bases and V 5 bases, and 8 bases lay outside the gene matches. For the CDR3, the DNA is TGTGCCAGTAGTGACGACAGGGGCGCATACTATGGCTACACCTTC. Translating gives CASSDDRGAYYGYTF.

The genes are TRBV28 and TRBJ2-2; TRBD1 aligns across 12 bases. Unmatched junction bases numbered 7, after V lost 3 bases and J lost 2 bases. The CDR3 sequence is 18 residues long. CDR1 is MDHEN and CDR2 is SYDVKM in the germline V gene. The chain's CDR3 is CASSLWGQGAPNTGELFF. The CDR3 DNA is TGTGCCAGCAGTTTGTGGGGACAGGGGGCTCCTAACACCGGGGAGCTGTTTTTT.

This rearrangement joins TRBV7-2 to TRBJ2-3; tentative D call: TRBD2 (6 bases). The CDR3 runs to 14 residues. Germline CDR1 reads SGHTA; CDR2 reads FQGNSA. V was pared by 5 bases and J by 4 bases, with 13 bases between. CDR3 nucleotide sequence: TGTGCCAGCAGCCCCGGGAGAAGGGCAGATACGCAGTATTTT. This translates into CASSPGRRADTQYF.

This clone appeared a single time. The chain uses TRBV29-1 and TRBJ2-4; the match to TRBD2 covers 14 bases. V lost 7 bases, J lost 8 bases, and 7 bases stayed unmatched. The V gene's germline CDR1 is SQVTM and CDR2 ANQGSEA. The CDR3 consists of 14 residues. CDR3 bases: TGCAGCGGGGGACTAGCGGGGGCTGGGGACATTCAGTACTTC. This codes for CSGGLAGAGDIQYF.

The chain employs TRBV14 and TRBJ2-7; 11 positions match TRBD2. The V and J ends lost 3 bases and 2 bases, in that order; junction bases with no gene match: 3. Germline lookup yields CDR1 SGHDN and CDR2 FVKESK. The CDR3 is 15 amino acids. The CDR3 reads CASSQTSGATYEQYF. CDR3 coding DNA: TGTGCCAGCAGCCAGACTAGCGGGGCAACCTACGAGCAGTACTTC.

The chain employs TRBV4-2 and TRBJ2-3; D might be TRBD2 (6 bases). This CDR3 has 16 residues. V lost 1 base and J 1 base, leaving 12 bases between the germline ends. Looked up from germline, CDR1 is LGHNA and CDR2 is YNFKEQ. CDR3 sequence: CASSQVGGRGTDTQYF. DNA of the CDR3: TGTGCCAGCAGCCAAGTCGGGGGTAGGGGCACAGATACGCAGTATTTT.

This clone was counted once. This chain joins TRBV7-2 and TRBJ2-3, with D perhaps TRBD2 (5 bases). V lost 5 bases and J lost 0, with 12 bases in between. Germline CDR1 is SGHTA and CDR2 is FQGNSA. CDR3 length: 15 amino acids. CDR3 loop: CASSIGGPSTDTQYF. The CDR3 coding sequence is TGTGCCAGCAGCATCGGAGGCCCCAGCACAGATACGCAGTATTTT.

The V gene is TRBV12-5, the J gene TRBJ2-3, with 10 nucleotides matching TRBD1. The CDR3 runs 16 residues. The germline gives CDR1 LGHNT, CDR2 FRNRAP. Trimming cost V 6 bases and J 3 bases; bases outside gene matches: 9. CDR3 protein: CASGPGTGDGTDTQYF. The CDR3 DNA follows: TGTGCTAGTGGCCCCGGGACAGGGGATGGGACAGATACGCAGTATTTT.

The chain is built from TRBV7-2 and TRBJ2-7; D gene unclear. Germline values: CDR1 SGHTA, CDR2 FQGNSA. Deletions cut 1 base from V and 4 bases from J, with 11 bases between. The CDR3 loop spans 14 amino acids. DNA of the CDR3: TGTGCCAGCAGCTTAGAGCCTGGTGTATACGAGCAGTACTTC. Its protein product is CASSLEPGVYEQYF.

The rearrangement uses TRBV28 and TRBJ2-3; possible D gene TRBD2, 6 bases. With 1 base removed from V and 1 base from J, the gap between germline ends came to 12 bases. Germline CDR1 MDHEN, CDR2 SYDVKM. The CDR3 runs to 16 residues. The CDR3 nucleotides read TGTGCCAGCAGTTTATTGGAGGGATCAGGCACAGATACGCAGTATTTT. This encodes CASSLLEGSGTDTQYF.

The chain links TRBV12-3 or TRBV12-4 to TRBJ1-2; D not resolved. Between the trimmed V and J ends, which lost 5 bases and 8 bases, there was a span of 12 bases. The CDR3 contains 12 residues. The CDR3 DNA reads TGTGCCAGCAGTCCTACAGACGCGGGCTACACCTTC. Protein: CASSPTDAGYTF.

The chain uses TRBV11-3 and TRBJ2-7, with 8 bases that match TRBD1. The CDR3 covers 17 residues. Germline V gene data show CDR1 as SGHNT and CDR2 as YENEEA. J gave up 5 bases and V 1 base, and 13 bases lay outside the gene matches. CDR3 amino acids: CASSLGFLGQGNDEQYF. CDR3 bases: TGTGCCAGCAGCTTAGGATTTCTAGGACAGGGTAACGACGAGCAGTACTTC.

In its sample, this clone was seen once. V and J are TRBV29-1 and TRBJ1-2; D gene ambiguous. Trimming stripped 3 bases from V and 4 bases from J, with 3 bases between. CDR1 and CDR2 (germline): SQVTM, ANQGSEA. The CDR3 runs to 10 residues. CDR3 region: CSVDGYGYTF. The CDR3, as DNA: TGCAGCGTTGACGGCTATGGCTACACCTTC.

This clone is a singleton in its sample. The rearrangement links TRBV19 to TRBJ2-7, with D perhaps matching TRBD1 (5 bases). In germline, CDR1 is LNHDA, CDR2 SQIVND (reference sequence). The CDR3 sequence is 14 residues long. Trimming shortened V by 5 bases and J by 2 bases, and 13 bases separated the two germline ends. The CDR3 DNA is TGTGCCAGTAGTCTTGCCCAGGGCCCCTACGAGCAGTACTTC. Protein: CASSLAQGPYEQYF.